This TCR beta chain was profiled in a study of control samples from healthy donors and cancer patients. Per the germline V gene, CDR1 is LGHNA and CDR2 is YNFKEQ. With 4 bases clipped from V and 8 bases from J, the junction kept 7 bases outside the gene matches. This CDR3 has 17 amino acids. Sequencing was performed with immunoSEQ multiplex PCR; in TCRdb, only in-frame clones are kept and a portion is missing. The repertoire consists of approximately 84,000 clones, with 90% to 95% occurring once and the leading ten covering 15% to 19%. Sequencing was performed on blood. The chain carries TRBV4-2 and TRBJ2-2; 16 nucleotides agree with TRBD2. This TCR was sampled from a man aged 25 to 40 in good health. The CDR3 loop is CASSRPGLAGGQGELFF. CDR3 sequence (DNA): TGTGCCAGCAGCCGTCCGGGACTAGCGGGAGGGCAAGGGGAGCTGTTTTTT.